This is a list of T cell receptor beta chains from one sample in a study of CD8 T cells in ankylosing spondylitis. From the 5' RACE reads, TCRdb called clonotypes with MiXCR, one entry per CDR3 protein. The sample consists of 200,000 to 250,000 distinct CDR3 sequences, about 10% of them appearing once. Sequencing was performed on blood, either unsorted or a sorted T cell fraction (not recorded which). Receptors were obtained from a male donor with ankylosing spondylitis or in good health (not recorded which). Each CDR3 is given with its conserved first and last residue. The D gene is left open where the match is weak. Expanded clones are given a class, and other clones once, few, many or no size at all.

d_call	cdr3_length	v_call	j_call	clone_size	cdr3_nt	cdr3_aa
NA	13	TRBV7-2	TRBJ1-3	NA	TGTGCCAGCAGCCTGGGGACCTCAAACACCATATATTTT	CASSLGTSNTIYF
NA	14	TRBV5-1	TRBJ2-7	many	TGCGCCAGCGCAGGCGCAGTACCTTTTTACGAGCAGTACTTC	CASAGAVPFYEQYF
NA	15	TRBV6-5	TRBJ2-2	many	TGTGCCAGCAGTTACTCGGCGGCCGCGGCCGGGGAGCTGTTTTTT	CASSYSAAAAGELFF
NA	17	TRBV20-1	TRBJ2-3	few	TGCAGTGCTAGAGATCTAAGGGGGAAGCGGACCACAGATACGCAGTATTTT	CSARDLRGKRTTDTQYF
NA	16	TRBV15	TRBJ1-4	many	TGTGCCACCAGCATGGACACGCTGGCAACTAATGAAAAACTGTTTTTT	CATSMDTLATNEKLFF
NA	14	TRBV27	TRBJ2-7	NA	TGTGCCAGCAGTTTAATCGGTACAACCTACGAGCAGTACTTC	CASSLIGTTYEQYF
TRBD2	18	TRBV20-1	TRBJ2-3	many	TGCAGTGCCCTCGACCGTAGCGGGGGGGCCGGGGCTACGGATACGCAGTATTTT	CSALDRSGGAGATDTQYF
NA	15	TRBV5-5	TRBJ2-1	many	TGTGCCAGCAGCCCCTCTGGGAACTCCTACAATGAGCAGTTCTTC	CASSPSGNSYNEQFF
NA	14	TRBV7-2	TRBJ2-7	few	TGTGCCAGCAGCTTAGATGGGCGGTACTACGAGCAGTACTTC	CASSLDGRYYEQYF
TRBD1	15	TRBV20-1	TRBJ2-7	many	TGCAGTGCTAGAGTGGGACAGGGGGCCTTCTACGAGCAGTACTTC	CSARVGQGAFYEQYF
TRBD1	14	TRBV12-3/TRBV12-4	TRBJ1-2	few	TGTGCCAGCAGTTTTCCGGGCAGGGGGGGAGGCTACACCTTC	CASSFPGRGGGYTF
NA	14	TRBV20-1	TRBJ1-5	many	TGCAGTGCTAGAGCCGCGAGGGGTTACCAGCCCCAGCATTTT	CSARAARGYQPQHF
TRBD1	14	TRBV25-1	TRBJ1-1	many	TGTGCCAGCAGTACTACCGGGACAGGGACTGAAGCTTTCTTT	CASSTTGTGTEAFF
TRBD1	13	TRBV4-2	TRBJ2-2	many	TGTGCCAGCAGCCAGACAGGGGCCGGGGAGCTGTTTTTT	CASSQTGAGELFF
TRBD2	14	TRBV20-1	TRBJ2-1	many	TGCAGTGCCATACTAGCGGGGGAATACAATGAGCAGTTCTTC	CSAILAGEYNEQFF
TRBD1	15	TRBV19	TRBJ2-1	few	TGTGCCAGTAGCCTAGACAGGGAGCCATACAATGAGCAGTTCTTC	CASSLDREPYNEQFF
NA	11	TRBV20-1	TRBJ2-7	many	TGCAGTGCTCTCCGAGCGAGGGAGCAGTACTTC	CSALRAREQYF
NA	17	TRBV27	TRBJ2-2	NA	TGTGCCAGCAGTTTGCGGGGTGGGGGCGCGAACACCGGGGAGCTGTTTTTT	CASSLRGGGANTGELFF
NA	15	TRBV11-2	TRBJ2-1	few	TGTGCCAGCAGCTCATTCAGGGGAGAGGGCAATGAGCAGTTCTTC	CASSSFRGEGNEQFF
NA	14	TRBV11-3	TRBJ1-1	NA	TGTGCCAGCAGCTTAGTTTCGCGGGGAACTGAAGCTTTCTTT	CASSLVSRGTEAFF
NA	13	TRBV20-1	TRBJ2-6	many	TGCAGTGTTTGGGGCTCTGGGGCCAACGTCCTGACTTTC	CSVWGSGANVLTF
NA	15	TRBV7-8	TRBJ1-1	few	TGTGCCAGCAGCTTAGTGGGGGGTTGGAACACTGAAGCTTTCTTT	CASSLVGGWNTEAFF
NA	12	TRBV29-1	TRBJ2-7	many	TGCAGCGTTGATACGGGAGATGACGAGCAGTACTTC	CSVDTGDDEQYF
NA	13	TRBV12-3/TRBV12-4	TRBJ1-2	few	TGTGCCAGCAGTAAGGAGGCTAACTATGGCTACACCTTC	CASSKEANYGYTF
TRBD2	20	TRBV20-1	TRBJ2-1	NA	TGCAGTGCTAGAGGAGACCCACTAGCGGGAGGCCCCCTTTCCTACAATGAGCAGTTCTTC	CSARGDPLAGGPLSYNEQFF
TRBD1	15	TRBV9	TRBJ2-2	many	TGTGCCAGCGGATCGGGACAGGGGGCGTCCGGGGAGCTGTTTTTT	CASGSGQGASGELFF
NA	16	TRBV5-1	TRBJ1-4	many	TGCGCCAGCAGCCTCGGACAGTCTTTGACTAATGAAAAACTGTTTTTT	CASSLGQSLTNEKLFF
NA	12	TRBV28	TRBJ2-4	NA	TGTGCCAGCAGTTTTGTACGTAGCGCTCAGTACTTC	CASSFVRSAQYF
TRBD1	14	TRBV5-6	TRBJ2-4	NA	TGTGCCAGCAGCGAGGGACAGCCAAAAAACATTCAGTACTTC	CASSEGQPKNIQYF
NA	15	TRBV7-6	TRBJ2-2	many	TGTGCCAGCAGCCTAGGGTCGGAGTTCACCGGGGAGCTGTTTTTT	CASSLGSEFTGELFF
NA	16	TRBV5-1	TRBJ2-2	NA	TGCGCCAGCAGCTCGGGGGATTTTCGGGGCGTCGGGGAGCTGTTTTTT	CASSSGDFRGVGELFF
NA	12	TRBV6-1	TRBJ2-3	NA	TGTGCCAGCTCTCCTATCCTCGGTACGCAGTATTTT	CASSPILGTQYF
NA	14	TRBV6-1	TRBJ1-6	many	TGTGCCAGCACCAAGGACCTTTGGGTTTCACCCCTCCACTTT	CASTKDLWVSPLHF
TRBD2	14	TRBV20-1	TRBJ2-3	many	TGCAGTGCTGTTCTAGCGGATAGCACAGATACGCAGTATTTT	CSAVLADSTDTQYF
NA	19	TRBV20-1	TRBJ2-1	many	TGCAGTGCTAGATCGCCTGAAGAAGAACAATGTTGTTCCTACAATGAGCAGTTCTTC	CSARSPEEEQCCSYNEQFF
NA	13	TRBV11-2	TRBJ2-1	NA	TGTGCCAGCGAATCCGCAGGGATTGATGAGCAGTTCTTC	CASESAGIDEQFF
NA	17	TRBV5-1	TRBJ2-1	many	TGCGCCAGCAGCATTCTCTCAGGGTTGAGCTCCTACAATGAGCAGTTCTTC	CASSILSGLSSYNEQFF
TRBD1	14	TRBV20-1	TRBJ2-7	NA	TGCAGTGCTAGAGATTGGACAGGACTGGACGAGCAGTACTTC	CSARDWTGLDEQYF
TRBD1	13	TRBV25-1	TRBJ2-7	NA	TGTGCCAGAATACAGGGGCCCCAATCGCGGCAGTGCTTC	CARIQGPQSRQCF
NA	14	TRBV7-2	TRBJ2-7	many	TGTGCCAGCAGCCCGGGTGACTCGTACTACGAGCAGTACTTC	CASSPGDSYYEQYF
NA	13	TRBV6-1	TRBJ1-2	many	TGTGCCAGCAGGACAGTAGGCGGAGATGGCTACACCTTC	CASRTVGGDGYTF
TRBD2	16	TRBV9	TRBJ2-3	NA	TGTGCCAGCAGCCCCAGGGCGGGGACTAGCGCAAATACGCAGTATTTT	CASSPRAGTSANTQYF
NA	15	TRBV25-1	TRBJ2-3	many	TGTGCCAGCAGTTTCCGGGACTCGGGCACAACGACGGTCGACTTT	CASSFRDSGTTTVDF
TRBD2	15	TRBV10-2	TRBJ2-1	NA	TGCGCCAGCAGGACAAGCGGGAGATCCTACAATGAGCAGTTCTTC	CASRTSGRSYNEQFF
NA	13	TRBV5-6	TRBJ2-5	NA	TGTGCCAGCAGCTTTGGCAGTCAAGAGACCCAGTACTTC	CASSFGSQETQYF
TRBD1	16	TRBV5-5	TRBJ1-2	many	TGTGCCAGCAGCTCCCAGCCGGGACAGGGTTTAGAAGGCTACACCTTC	CASSSQPGQGLEGYTF
TRBD2	13	TRBV28	TRBJ2-3	NA	TGTGCCGGCCAAGGCAGGGAGGGGGATACGCAGTATTTT	CAGQGREGDTQYF
NA	14	TRBV6-1	TRBJ2-1	many	TGTGCCAGCAGGCCCGGGGAGGAGATAAATGAGCAGTTCTTC	CASRPGEEINEQFF
TRBD1	13	TRBV20-1	TRBJ2-7	many	TGCAGTGCTGATGGGGACAGGGGGCTTGAGCAGTACTTC	CSADGDRGLEQYF
TRBD2	15	TRBV6-4	TRBJ2-1	many	TGTGCCAGCAGTGATACTAGCGGGGGGGCTAGTGAGCAGTTCTTC	CASSDTSGGASEQFF